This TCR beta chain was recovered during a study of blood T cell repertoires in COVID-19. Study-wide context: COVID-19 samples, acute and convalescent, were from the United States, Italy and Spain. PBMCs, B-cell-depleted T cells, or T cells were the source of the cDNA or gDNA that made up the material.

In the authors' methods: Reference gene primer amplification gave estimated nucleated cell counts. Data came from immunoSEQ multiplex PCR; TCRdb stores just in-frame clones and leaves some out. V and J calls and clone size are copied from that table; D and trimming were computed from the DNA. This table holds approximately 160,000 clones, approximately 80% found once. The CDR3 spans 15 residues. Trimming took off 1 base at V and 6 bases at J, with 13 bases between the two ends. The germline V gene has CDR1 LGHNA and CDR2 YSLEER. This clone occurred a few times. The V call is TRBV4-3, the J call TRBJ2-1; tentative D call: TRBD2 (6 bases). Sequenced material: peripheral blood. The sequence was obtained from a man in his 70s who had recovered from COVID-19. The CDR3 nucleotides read TGCGCCAGCAGCCAAGGAGGCGGGAAAGGCAATGAGCAGTTCTTC. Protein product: CASSQGGGKGNEQFF.